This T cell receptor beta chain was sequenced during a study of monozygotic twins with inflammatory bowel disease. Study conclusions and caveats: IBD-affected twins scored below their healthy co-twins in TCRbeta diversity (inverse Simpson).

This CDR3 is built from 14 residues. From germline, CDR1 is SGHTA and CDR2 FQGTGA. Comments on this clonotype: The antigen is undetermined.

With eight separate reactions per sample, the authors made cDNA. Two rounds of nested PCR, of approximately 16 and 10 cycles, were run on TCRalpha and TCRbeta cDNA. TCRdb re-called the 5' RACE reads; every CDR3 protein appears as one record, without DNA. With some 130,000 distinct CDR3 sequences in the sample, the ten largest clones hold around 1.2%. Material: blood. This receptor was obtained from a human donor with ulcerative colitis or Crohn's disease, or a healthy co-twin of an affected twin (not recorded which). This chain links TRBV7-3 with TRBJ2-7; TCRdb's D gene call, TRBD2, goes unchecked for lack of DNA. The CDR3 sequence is CASSPGSGSREQYF.